This TCR beta chain was sequenced in a study of somatic mutations in cytotoxic T cells in rheumatoid arthritis. This CDR3 spans 16 amino acids. The V gene end was trimmed by 8 bases and the J gene end by 1 base; junction bases not matched to a gene: 9. Germline CDR1 reads MNHEY; CDR2 reads SMNVEV (reference sequence). Only in-frame clones appear in the TCRdb table, and some are missing; sequencing was by immunoSEQ multiplex PCR. Of roughly 15,000 clones listed, approximately 84% are singletons. The sample was CD8+ T cells sorted from blood. This chain uses TRBV27 with TRBJ2-2; 8 nucleotides line up with TRBD1. The source is an adult with rheumatoid arthritis. This chain's CDR3 is CASGDRRTLNTGELFF. CDR3 nucleotides: TGTGCCAGCGGGGACAGGCGAACTTTGAACACCGGGGAGCTGTTTTTT.